A single sample gave rise to the 13 T cell receptor beta chains below, sequenced in a study of diagnostic markers for celiac disease. From its re-call of the reads, TCRdb lists each CDR3 protein once, without DNA. The sample's table shows several thousand distinct CDR3 sequences. The sequenced material came from either unsorted cells or a sorted T cell fraction (not recorded which). These receptors were obtained from a human donor. This table probably holds off-target reads from a library built for another chain.

Measured by frequency, this clonotype is medium-sized (0.01 to 0.1%). V usage is TRBV29-1 and J usage is TRBJ2-3; as DNA is missing, the TRBD1 call by TCRdb cannot be tested. The CDR3 has 12 residues. The germline V gene has CDR1 SQVTM and CDR2 ANQGSEA. CDR3 sequence reads: CSTKDRADTQYF.

CDR3 loop: CASTLSGPTPLPLHF. The V and J genes are TRBV11-2 and TRBJ1-6. This CDR3 is 15 amino acids long. The germline gives CDR1 SGHAT, CDR2 FQNNGV.

The chain employs TRBV5-1 and TRBJ2-7; the D call of TRBD1 rests on TCRdb alone, since no DNA is present to check it. Germline V lookup: CDR1 SGHRS, CDR2 YFSETQ. CDR3 length: 13 amino acids. This chain's CDR3 is CASSLSDRGEQYF.

This clonotype is identified as medium-sized from frequency. V usage is TRBV7-2 and J usage is TRBJ2-7; TCRdb's D call, TRBD2, is unchecked because there is no DNA. Per germline, CDR1 SGHTA and CDR2 FQGNSA. The CDR3 runs to 14 residues. CDR3: CASSLTSGRNEQYF.

Here the CDR3 reads CASSLNPGNTEAFF. V usage is TRBV7-2 and J usage is TRBJ1-1; TCRdb gives TRBD1 as the D gene, but with no DNA this cannot be confirmed. CDR1 is SGHTA, CDR2 FQGNSA, per germline. This CDR3 has 14 residues. Filled out from reference TRBV7-2 and TRBJ1-1, the complete variable domain reads GAGVSQSPSNKVTEKGKDVELRCDPISGHTALYWYRQSLGQGLEFLIYFQGNSAPDKSGLPSDRFSAERTGGSVSTLTIQRTQQEDSAVYLCASSLNPGNTEAFFGQGTRLTVV.

According to its frequency, this clonotype is medium-sized (0.01 to 0.1%). The chain carries TRBV5-1 and TRBJ2-7; TCRdb selects TRBD1, and the lack of DNA leaves this call unchecked. CDR1 is SGHRS, CDR2 YFSETQ, per germline. The CDR3 is 15 residues long. This CDR3 is CASSLGWGNGYEQYF.

Measured by frequency, this clonotype is medium-sized. The CDR3 sequence is CASSLWARGNQPQHF. This chain connects TRBV28 to TRBJ1-5; TCRdb's D gene call, TRBD1, goes unchecked for lack of DNA. Germline CDR1 MDHEN, CDR2 SYDVKM. The CDR3 runs 15 residues.

This chain joins TRBV29-1 and TRBJ2-3. Germline assignment: CDR1 SQVTM and CDR2 ANQGSEA. The length of the CDR3 is 14 residues. Here the CDR3 reads CSVRQHQDTDTQYF.

The V call is TRBV10-3, the J call TRBJ1-6. The germline gives CDR1 ENHRY, CDR2 SYGVKD. The CDR3 extends over 17 amino acids. This CDR3 reads CAISYGLPSSYNSPLHF.

The CDR3 sequence: CASSFWGERADTQYF. The rearrangement uses TRBV12-3 or TRBV12-4 and TRBJ2-3; the TCRdb D gene call, TRBD2, has no DNA to confirm it. This CDR3 is 15 amino acids long.

V usage is TRBV2 and J usage is TRBJ2-2; the D call from TCRdb, TRBD2, cannot be confirmed without DNA. Germline-derived CDR1 and CDR2 are SNHLY and FYNNEI. CDR3 length: 14 amino acids. CDR3 in amino acids: CASNWGTSAGELFF.

This sequence joins TRBV4-1 and TRBJ2-3; TCRdb designates TRBD1, a call that cannot be tested without DNA. Per the germline V gene, CDR1 is MGHRA and CDR2 is YSYEKL. CDR3 size: 14 residues. CDR3 in amino acids: CASSRAGTTDTQYF.

The chain couples TRBV15 to TRBJ2-7; TCRdb selects TRBD1, and the lack of DNA leaves this call unchecked. The CDR3 contains 14 residues. Germline values: CDR1 LNHNV, CDR2 YYDKDF (reference sequence). The CDR3 sequence: CATSRDWTVIEQYF. The full variable domain, with the rest looked up from reference TRBV15 and TRBJ2-7, is DAMVIQNPRYQVTQFGKPVTLSCSQTLNHNVMYWYQQKSSQAPKLLFHYYDKDFNNEADTPDNFQSRRPNTSFCFLDIRSPGLGDTAMYLCATSRDWTVIEQYFGPGTRLTVT.